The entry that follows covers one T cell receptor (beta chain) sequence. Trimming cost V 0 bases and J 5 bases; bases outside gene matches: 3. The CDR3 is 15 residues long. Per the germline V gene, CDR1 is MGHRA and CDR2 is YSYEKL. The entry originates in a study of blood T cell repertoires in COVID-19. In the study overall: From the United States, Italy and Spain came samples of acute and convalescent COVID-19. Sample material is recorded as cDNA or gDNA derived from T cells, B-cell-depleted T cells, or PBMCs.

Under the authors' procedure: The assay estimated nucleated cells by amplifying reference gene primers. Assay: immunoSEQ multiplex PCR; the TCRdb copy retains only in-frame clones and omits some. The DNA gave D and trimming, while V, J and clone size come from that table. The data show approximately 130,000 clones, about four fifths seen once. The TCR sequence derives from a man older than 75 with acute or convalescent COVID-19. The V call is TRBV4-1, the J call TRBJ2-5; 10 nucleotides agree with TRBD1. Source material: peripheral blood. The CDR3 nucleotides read TGCGCCAGCAGCCAAGATCCGGGACAGGGGGAGACCCAGTACTTC. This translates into CASSQDPGQGETQYF.